These 4 T cell receptor beta chains were sequenced from one sample in a study of siplizumab effects on memory and regulatory T cells. Assay: immunoSEQ multiplex PCR; the TCRdb copy retains only in-frame clones and omits some. In the table there are about 99,000 clones, 93% of which are singletons. Input material: Tregs sorted from blood. The source is a human donor in good health.

This clone was recorded only once. This sequence joins TRBV11-1 and TRBJ2-1; D is unclear. The CDR3 loop spans 13 amino acids. Looked up from germline, CDR1 is SGHAT and CDR2 is FQDESV (reference sequence). V dropped 5 bases and J dropped 9 bases, with 14 bases sitting between them. The CDR3 region has the DNA TGTGCCAGCAGCCCCACCTTTGGAGTTGAGCAGTTCTTC. Translation: CASSPTFGVEQFF.

The V and J genes are TRBV10-3 and TRBJ2-1, with 10 positions matching TRBD2. V lost 6 bases, J lost 7 bases, and 6 bases stayed unmatched. Germline CDR1 ENHRY, CDR2 SYGVKD. This CDR3 contains 14 residues. The CDR3 sequence is CAIREREGRNEQFF. Written as DNA, the CDR3 is TGTGCCATCAGGGAGCGGGAGGGCCGAAATGAGCAGTTCTTC.

This clone is a singleton in its sample. The chain's CDR3 is CASSLALVSYEQYF. The CDR3 nucleotides are TGTGCCAGCAGCTTAGCACTAGTTTCCTACGAGCAGTACTTC. This chain joins TRBV7-2 and TRBJ2-7; D perhaps matches TRBD2 (5 bases). V lost 0 bases and J 1 base, leaving 7 bases between the germline ends. The germline V gene encodes CDR1 SGHTA and CDR2 FQGNSA. The CDR3 spans 14 residues. The whole variable domain, remainder taken from reference TRBV7-2 and TRBJ2-7, is GAGVSQSPSNKVTEKGKDVELRCDPISGHTALYWYRQSLGQGLEFLIYFQGNSAPDKSGLPSDRFSAERTGGSVSTLTIQRTQQEDSAVYLCASSLALVSYEQYFGPGTRLTVT.

This clone was recorded once. The chain has TRBV6-5 and TRBJ2-3, with TRBD2 identical over 7 bases. CDR3 length equals 13 residues. The V segment lost 5 bases and the J segment 10 bases; nucleotides outside the gene matches: 9. CDR1 MNHEY and CDR2 SVGAGI come from the germline V gene. Here the CDR3 reads CASSRAGLRAQYF. The CDR3 region has the DNA TGTGCCAGCAGTCGAGCGGGACTACGGGCGCAGTATTTT.